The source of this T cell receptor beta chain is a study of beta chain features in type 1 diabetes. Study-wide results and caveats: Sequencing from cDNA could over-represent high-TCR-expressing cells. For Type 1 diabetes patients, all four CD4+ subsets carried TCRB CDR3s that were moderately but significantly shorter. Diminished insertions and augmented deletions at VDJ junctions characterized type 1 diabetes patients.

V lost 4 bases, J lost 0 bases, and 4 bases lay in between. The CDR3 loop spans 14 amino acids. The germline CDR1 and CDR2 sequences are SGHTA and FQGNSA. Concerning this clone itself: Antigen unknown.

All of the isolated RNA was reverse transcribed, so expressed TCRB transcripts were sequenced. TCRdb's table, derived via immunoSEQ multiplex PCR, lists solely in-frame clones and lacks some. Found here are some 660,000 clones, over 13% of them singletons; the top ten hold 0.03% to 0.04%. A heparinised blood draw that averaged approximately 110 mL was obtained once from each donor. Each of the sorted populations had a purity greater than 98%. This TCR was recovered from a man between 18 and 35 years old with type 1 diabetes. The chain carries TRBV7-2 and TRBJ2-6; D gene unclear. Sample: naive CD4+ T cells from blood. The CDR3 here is CASSYSSGANVLTF. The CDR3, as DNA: TGTGCCAGCAGCTATAGCTCTGGGGCCAACGTCCTGACTTTC.